A single sample gave rise to the 10 T cell receptor beta chains below, sequenced in a study of beta chain features in type 1 diabetes. Regarding the study as a whole: Significant though moderate, a shortening of TCRB CDR3s appeared in all four CD4+ subsets of Type 1 diabetes patients.

Expressed TCRB transcripts were sequenced because the entire RNA isolate underwent reverse transcription. Libraries were prepared by immunoSEQ multiplex PCR; TCRdb keeps only in-frame clonotypes and omits some of them. The data hold under 400,000 clones, with 10% to 15% observed a single time. Antigens of these TCRs are unknown. Source material: naive CD4+ T cells from blood. Source of these receptors: a woman aged 18-29 years with type 1 diabetes.

This clone was counted only a few times. The chain combines TRBV4-1 with TRBJ2-1, with 9 bases matching TRBD2. Trimming cost V 4 bases and J 9 bases; bases outside gene matches: 10. In germline, CDR1 is MGHRA, CDR2 YSYEKL. The CDR3 has 15 residues. CDR3 residues: CASSPLAGLVGEQFF. The CDR3 DNA reads as TGCGCCAGCAGCCCCCTAGCGGGGCTTGTTGGTGAGCAGTTCTTC.

This clone was recorded a few times. This sample includes further DNA sequences coding for the same CDR3. The CDR3 loop reads CASSPRGGNTEAFF. Written as DNA, the CDR3 is TGTGCCAGCAGCCCCAGAGGGGGGAACACTGAAGCTTTCTTT. V usage is TRBV14 and J usage is TRBJ1-1, with TRBD1 as a possible D gene (6 bases). The V and J ends lost 4 bases and 1 base respectively, with 10 bases between them. Germline loops: CDR1 SGHDN, CDR2 FVKESK. This CDR3 comprises 14 residues. Supplemented by reference TRBV14 and TRBJ1-1, the full variable domain reads EAGVTQFPSHSVIEKGQTVTLRCDPISGHDNLYWYRRVMGKEIKFLLHFVKESKQDESGMPNNRFLAERTGGTYSTLKVQPAELEDSGVYFCASSPRGGNTEAFFGQGTRLTVV.

Written as DNA, the CDR3 is TGTGCCAGCAGCTTCCAGGGCGCTGGGGCCAACGTCCTGACTTTC. Protein product: CASSFQGAGANVLTF. The V call is TRBV7-3, the J call TRBJ2-6; perhaps TRBD1 as D (5 bases). V gave up 3 bases and J gave up 2 bases, with 8 bases separating them. From germline, CDR1 is SGHTA and CDR2 FQGTGA. The CDR3 sequence is 15 residues long. The full variable domain, with the rest looked up from reference TRBV7-3 and TRBJ2-6, is GAGVSQTPSNKVTEKGKYVELRCDPISGHTALYWYRQSLGQGPEFLIYFQGTGAADDSGLPNDRFFAVRPEGSVSTLKIQRTERGDSAVYLCASSFQGAGANVLTFGAGSRLTVL.

The chain links TRBV19 to TRBJ2-7; tentatively, D is TRBD2 (5 bases). Trimming stripped 4 bases from V and 6 bases from J, with 16 bases between. Germline V gives CDR1 LNHDA, CDR2 SQIVND (reference sequence). The CDR3 contains 14 residues. DNA of the CDR3: TGTGCCAGTAGTAAGCCGGGCCCGGGATCCGAGCAGTACTTC. Residues: CASSKPGPGSEQYF.

The V call is TRBV2, the J call TRBJ2-5; 9 bases are a match to TRBD1. Trimming took 6 bases from V and 5 from J; bases not matched to a gene: 10. This CDR3 contains 15 residues. The germline gives CDR1 SNHLY, CDR2 FYNNEI. CDR3 region: CASSGRQGGSETQYF. The CDR3 DNA reads TGTGCCAGCAGCGGTAGACAGGGGGGCTCGGAGACCCAGTACTTC. Variable domain in full (rest from reference TRBV2 and TRBJ2-5): EPEVTQTPSHQVTQMGQEVILRCVPISNHLYFYWYRQILGQKVEFLVSFYNNEISEKSEIFDDQFSVERPDGSNFTLKIRSTKLEDSAMYFCASSGRQGGSETQYFGPGTRLLVL.

There are a few counts of this clone. This chain links TRBV2 with TRBJ1-5; 9 bases are shared with TRBD1. Germline CDR1 is SNHLY and CDR2 is FYNNEI. CDR3 length: 15 amino acids. The ends lost 5 bases at V and 6 bases at J; junction bases unmatched: 8. The CDR3 loop is CASSKGQGRFQPQHF. The CDR3 DNA sequence: TGTGCCAGCAGTAAAGGACAGGGGCGGTTTCAGCCCCAGCATTTT. Together with reference TRBV2 and TRBJ1-5, the CDR3 gives the full variable domain: EPEVTQTPSHQVTQMGQEVILRCVPISNHLYFYWYRQILGQKVEFLVSFYNNEISEKSEIFDDQFSVERPDGSNFTLKIRSTKLEDSAMYFCASSKGQGRFQPQHFGDGTRLSIL.

This clone was observed a few times. V usage is TRBV5-4 and J usage is TRBJ2-3; a possible D gene is TRBD2 (6 bases). In germline, CDR1 is SGHNT, CDR2 YYREEE (reference sequence). The V gene lost 4 bases and the J gene lost 2 bases, with 17 bases spanning the gap. The CDR3 has 16 residues. CDR3 loop: CASSPLGGTVTDTQYF. CDR3 coding DNA: TGTGCCAGCAGCCCCCTGGGGGGTACCGTCACAGATACGCAGTATTTT.

The chain is built from TRBV7-9 and TRBJ2-7; TRBD2 is a possible D gene (5 bases). Trimming took off 2 bases at V and 2 bases at J, with 10 bases between the two ends. Per germline, CDR1 SEHNR and CDR2 FQNEAQ (reference sequence). CDR3 length: 14 amino acids. The CDR3 nucleotides read TGTGCCAGCAGCTTACGAGGGAGCCCCTACGAGCAGTACTTC. This sequence encodes CASSLRGSPYEQYF.

This clone was seen only a few times. The V gene is TRBV2, the J gene TRBJ1-1, with 7 bases identical to TRBD1. V trimming: 5 bases; J trimming: 6 bases; junction bases outside the gene matches: 9. The CDR3 has 14 amino acids. In germline, CDR1 is SNHLY, CDR2 FYNNEI. Here the CDR3 DNA reads TGTGCCAGCAGTCGTGACAGGGATAGGGCTGAAGCTTTCTTT. Translation gives CASSRDRDRAEAFF.

This chain links TRBV6-5 with TRBJ1-4; no clear D gene. V lost 6 bases, J lost 4 bases, and 3 bases lay in between. This CDR3 has 11 amino acids. Germline lookup yields CDR1 MNHEY and CDR2 SVGAGI. CDR3 loop: CASRSNEKLFF. The CDR3 DNA reads as TGTGCCAGCAGGAGTAATGAAAAACTGTTTTTT.